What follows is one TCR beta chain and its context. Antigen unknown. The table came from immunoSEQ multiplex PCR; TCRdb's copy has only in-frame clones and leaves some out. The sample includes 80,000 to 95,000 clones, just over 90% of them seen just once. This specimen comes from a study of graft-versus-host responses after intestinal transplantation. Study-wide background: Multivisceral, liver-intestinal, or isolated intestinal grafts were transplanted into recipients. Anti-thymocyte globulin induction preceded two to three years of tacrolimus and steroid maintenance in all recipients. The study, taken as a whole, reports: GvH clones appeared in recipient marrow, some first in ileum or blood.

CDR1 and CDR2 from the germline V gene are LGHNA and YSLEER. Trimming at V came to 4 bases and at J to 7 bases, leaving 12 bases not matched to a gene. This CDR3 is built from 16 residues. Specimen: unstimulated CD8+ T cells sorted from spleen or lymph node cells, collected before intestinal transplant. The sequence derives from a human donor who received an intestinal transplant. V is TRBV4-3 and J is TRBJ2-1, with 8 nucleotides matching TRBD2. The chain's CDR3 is CASSRPTAGGGNEQFF. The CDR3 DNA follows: TGCGCCAGCAGCCGTCCCACTGCGGGGGGTGGTAATGAGCAGTTCTTC.